The text below deals with one TCR beta chain. This entry belongs to a study of technical replicates of blood from several donors. Only in-frame clones appear in the TCRdb table, and some are missing; sequencing was by immunoSEQ multiplex PCR. The sample has fewer than 75,000 clones, over 75% seen once; the top ten hold approximately 4.4%. Sequenced material: PBMCs. The clonotype comes from a human donor in good health. Some clones in this sample may be carry-over from other donors' samples.

This CDR3 is CASSLQTGGLSPLHF. The CDR3 coding sequence is TGTGCCAGCAGCTTACAGACAGGGGGTCTCTCACCCCTCCACTTT. The rearrangement links TRBV7-9 to TRBJ1-6, with 9 bases that match TRBD1. This CDR3 is 15 amino acids long. Germline loops: CDR1 SEHNR, CDR2 FQNEAQ (reference sequence). V trimming: 2 bases; J trimming: 10 bases; junction bases outside the gene matches: 6.